This T cell receptor beta chain emerged from a study of neurological immune-mediated disorders. The CDR3 has 18 amino acids. The junction had 7 bases not matched to a gene; V was cut back by 1 base and J by 1 base. The germline V gene encodes CDR1 MGHRA and CDR2 YSYEKL. There are many counts of this clonotype. MiXCR was run by TCRdb on the 5' RACE reads, yielding one entry per CDR3 protein. In the table there are around 50,000 distinct CDR3 sequences, roughly 17% of which are singletons. This TCR came from a man in his sixties in good health. Sequencing input: PBMCs. The V and J genes are TRBV4-1 and TRBJ2-5, with 12 bases lining up with TRBD2. CDR3 sequence (DNA): TGCGCCAGCAGCCAAGCGCCCGGGACTAGCGGGCCCCAAGAGACCCAGTACTTC. The encoded protein is CASSQAPGTSGPQETQYF.